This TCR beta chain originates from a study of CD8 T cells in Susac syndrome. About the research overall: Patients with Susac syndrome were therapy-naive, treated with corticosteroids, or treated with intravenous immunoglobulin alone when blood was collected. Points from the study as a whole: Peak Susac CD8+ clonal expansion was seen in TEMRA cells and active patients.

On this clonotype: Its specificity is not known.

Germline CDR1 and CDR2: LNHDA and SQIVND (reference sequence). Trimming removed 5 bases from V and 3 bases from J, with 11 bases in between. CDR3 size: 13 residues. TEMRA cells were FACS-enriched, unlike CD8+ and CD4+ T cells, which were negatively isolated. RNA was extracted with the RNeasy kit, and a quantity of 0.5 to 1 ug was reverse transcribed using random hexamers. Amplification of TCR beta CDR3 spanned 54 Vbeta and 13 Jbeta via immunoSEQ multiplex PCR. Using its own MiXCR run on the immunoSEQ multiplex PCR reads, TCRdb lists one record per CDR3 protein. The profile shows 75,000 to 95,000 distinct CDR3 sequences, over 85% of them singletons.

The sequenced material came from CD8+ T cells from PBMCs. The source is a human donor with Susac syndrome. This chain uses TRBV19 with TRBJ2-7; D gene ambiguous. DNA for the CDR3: TGTGCCAGTAGTGCGGCAGGCAACTACGAGCAGTACTTC. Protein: CASSAAGNYEQYF.